Listed below are T cell receptor beta chains from one sample, sequenced in a study of cytomegalovirus exposure and HLA in healthy donors. Some clones are missing from TCRdb's copy, which holds only in-frame ones; the method was immunoSEQ multiplex PCR. The table lists approximately 240,000 clones, 82% of them singletons. Material for sequencing was PBMCs. The receptors stem from a woman between 40 and 55 years old in good health and CMV-seropositive. The CDR3 runs from the conserved cysteine through the conserved F or W. Fields, in order: V gene, CDR3 protein.

V gene: TRBV6-5
CDR3 protein: CASSYVADEAFF

V gene: TRBV19
CDR3 protein: CASSNSGGSYNEQFF

V gene: TRBV19
CDR3 protein: CATRDRDIYEQYF

V gene: TRBV18
CDR3 protein: CASSPQGDNSPLHF

V gene: TRBV7-2
CDR3 protein: CASSLEERGYEQYF

V gene: TRBV5-1
CDR3 protein: CASSLGTGFDGYTF

V gene: TRBV18
CDR3 protein: CASSPLRGQVGTQYF

V gene: TRBV19
CDR3 protein: CASSPAGATYNEQFF

V gene: TRBV30
CDR3 protein: CAWSGDRGDTGELFF

V gene: TRBV7-9
CDR3 protein: CASSLGVGSDNYGYTF

V gene: TRBV5-6
CDR3 protein: CASSLAIVSGEGYTF

V gene: TRBV5-1
CDR3 protein: CASSLAGDGAGELFF

V gene: TRBV6-1
CDR3 protein: CASSGGGSSEKLFF

V gene: TRBV30
CDR3 protein: CALRPGLAGGEQFF

V gene: TRBV7-9
CDR3 protein: CATQIGGTNEQFF

V gene: TRBV2
CDR3 protein: CASSEWERGEQFF

V gene: TRBV5-1
CDR3 protein: CARGGQPCNQPQHF

V gene: TRBV12-5
CDR3 protein: CASGLVPGLAVPYEQYF

V gene: TRBV6-6
CDR3 protein: CASSSLRDRDQPQHF

V gene: TRBV5-6
CDR3 protein: CASSRQGRVSNQPQHF

V gene: TRBV10-2
CDR3 protein: CASSESRSPYEQYF

V gene: TRBV5-6
CDR3 protein: CASSSGQGASYGYTF

V gene: TRBV19
CDR3 protein: CASSITRDTSYEQYF

V gene: TRBV4-3
CDR3 protein: CASSQDLGTGGALVYGYTF

V gene: TRBV29-1
CDR3 protein: CSVPGAATDTQYF

V gene: TRBV6-6
CDR3 protein: CASKEQGGGNTIYF

V gene: TRBV4-2
CDR3 protein: CASSQDAGQSSEKLFF

V gene: TRBV29-1
CDR3 protein: CSGEGPSRTEAFF

V gene: TRBV30
CDR3 protein: CAYYKGVGTEAFF

V gene: TRBV2
CDR3 protein: CASPSRDRGYNEQFF

V gene: TRBV27
CDR3 protein: CASRKTGGYGYTF

V gene: TRBV4-2
CDR3 protein: CASSQPTARNYGYTF

V gene: TRBV14
CDR3 protein: CASSRIGTDGYTF

V gene: TRBV19
CDR3 protein: CASSSGQTISPLHF

V gene: TRBV29-1
CDR3 protein: CSVARTGANVLTF

V gene: TRBV7-7
CDR3 protein: CASSLSGIGTGELFF

V gene: TRBV5-1
CDR3 protein: CASSRGGSPGEQFF